A selection of T cell receptor beta chains follows, all from one sample in a study of cytomegalovirus exposure and HLA in healthy donors. Data came from immunoSEQ multiplex PCR; TCRdb stores just in-frame clones and leaves some out. The sample consists of 150,000 to 180,000 clones, around 80% of them appearing once. Sequenced material: PBMCs. These receptors came from a woman in her thirties or forties in good health and CMV-seronegative. CDR3s include the opening cysteine and the closing phenylalanine or tryptophan. Each record gives: clone size, J gene, V gene, D gene, CDR3 DNA, CDR3 protein. A D gene is named only where the DNA matches it firmly. Rows give clone size only sometimes, using once, few, many, or a class for an expanded clone.

clone_size: .; j_call: TRBJ2-7; v_call: TRBV6-5; d_call: .; cdr3_nt: TGTGCCAGCATCTCAGGGTGCGGCTGTAGCTACGAGCAGTACTTC; cdr3_aa: CASISGCGCSYEQYF
clone_size: .; j_call: TRBJ2-1; v_call: TRBV4-1; d_call: TRBD1; cdr3_nt: TGCGCCAGCAGCCCCTCTGACAGGGGGCGGAGTGAGCAGTTCTTC; cdr3_aa: CASSPSDRGRSEQFF
clone_size: .; j_call: TRBJ1-5; v_call: TRBV7-9; d_call: .; cdr3_nt: TGTGCCAGCAGACTGAGCAATCAGCCCCAGCATTTT; cdr3_aa: CASRLSNQPQHF
clone_size: .; j_call: TRBJ2-1; v_call: TRBV2; d_call: TRBD2; cdr3_nt: TGTGCCAGCAGTTTAGCGGGGGGGCCGATCTTC; cdr3_aa: CASSLAGGPIF
clone_size: .; j_call: TRBJ2-1; v_call: TRBV1; d_call: .; cdr3_nt: TGCACCAGCAGCCAACAGATCTCCTACAATGAGCAGTTCTTC; cdr3_aa: CTSSQQISYNEQFF
clone_size: .; j_call: TRBJ2-2; v_call: TRBV27; d_call: TRBD1; cdr3_nt: TGTGCCAGCAGTCTCCGGGACAGATACACCGGGGAGCTGTTTTTT; cdr3_aa: CASSLRDRYTGELFF
clone_size: .; j_call: TRBJ2-7; v_call: TRBV5-1; d_call: .; cdr3_nt: TGCGCCAGCAGCTTGGACGGACTTACCGCCTACGAGCAGTACTTC; cdr3_aa: CASSLDGLTAYEQYF
clone_size: .; j_call: TRBJ2-7; v_call: TRBV5-4; d_call: TRBD1; cdr3_nt: TGTGCCAGCAGATCCCGGGACAGCTCCTACGAGCAGTACTTC; cdr3_aa: CASRSRDSSYEQYF
clone_size: .; j_call: TRBJ2-1; v_call: TRBV5-4; d_call: .; cdr3_nt: TGTGCCAGCAGCCCACAGGGAGGGGAGCAGTTCTTC; cdr3_aa: CASSPQGGEQFF
clone_size: .; j_call: TRBJ1-3; v_call: TRBV28; d_call: .; cdr3_nt: TGTGCCACCTCGACAGGCTTCTCTGGAAACACCATATATTTT; cdr3_aa: CATSTGFSGNTIYF
clone_size: .; j_call: TRBJ2-7; v_call: TRBV2; d_call: TRBD1; cdr3_nt: TGTGCCAGCATAAAGGAGACAGGGGGCAGGCGCGAGCAGTACTTC; cdr3_aa: CASIKETGGRREQYF
clone_size: .; j_call: TRBJ1-5; v_call: TRBV6-4; d_call: .; cdr3_nt: TGTGCCAGCAGTGCTCCAGGGCTTCGGCATTTT; cdr3_aa: CASSAPGLRHF
clone_size: .; j_call: TRBJ2-1; v_call: TRBV5-1; d_call: TRBD2; cdr3_nt: TGCGCCAGCAGCTTGGTGACTAGCGGGGGGGGGAATGAGCAGTTCTTC; cdr3_aa: CASSLVTSGGGNEQFF
clone_size: .; j_call: TRBJ1-5; v_call: TRBV12-5; d_call: TRBD1; cdr3_nt: TGTGCTAGTGGTTTGGACGACCCCCGAGACAGGGGGCATCAGCCCCAGCATTTT; cdr3_aa: CASGLDDPRDRGHQPQHF
clone_size: .; j_call: TRBJ2-7; v_call: TRBV10-3; d_call: TRBD1; cdr3_nt: TGTGCCATCAGTGAGGGACAGGGTTACCACGAGCAGTACTTC; cdr3_aa: CAISEGQGYHEQYF
clone_size: .; j_call: TRBJ2-3; v_call: TRBV29-1; d_call: .; cdr3_nt: TGCAGCGTTGCGAGGGGGGCCGGGAGGTTGGCAGATACGCAGTATTTT; cdr3_aa: CSVARGAGRLADTQYF
clone_size: .; j_call: TRBJ1-3; v_call: TRBV5-6; d_call: .; cdr3_nt: TGTGCCAGCAGCTCCAGGGAGGGTGGAAACACCATATATTTT; cdr3_aa: CASSSREGGNTIYF
clone_size: .; j_call: TRBJ2-7; v_call: TRBV6-6; d_call: TRBD1; cdr3_nt: TGTGCCAGCACTCTGCCGGGACAGGCCTACGAGCAGTACTTC; cdr3_aa: CASTLPGQAYEQYF
clone_size: .; j_call: TRBJ2-5; v_call: TRBV5-1; d_call: TRBD2; cdr3_nt: TGCGCCAGCAGCTTGGTGGTAGCGGGCCGTTTCCAAGAGACCCAGTACTTC; cdr3_aa: CASSLVVAGRFQETQYF
clone_size: .; j_call: TRBJ2-1; v_call: TRBV7-2; d_call: TRBD2; cdr3_nt: TGTGCCAGCAGCTTCGGCGGGACTAGCGGGAGAAATGAGCAGTTCTTC; cdr3_aa: CASSFGGTSGRNEQFF
clone_size: .; j_call: TRBJ2-7; v_call: TRBV19; d_call: TRBD1; cdr3_nt: TGTGCCAGTAGTCCCGGGACAGGGGCCTACGAGCAGTACTTC; cdr3_aa: CASSPGTGAYEQYF
clone_size: .; j_call: TRBJ1-1; v_call: TRBV7-9; d_call: .; cdr3_nt: TGTGCCAGCAGCTTAGGAGCGGGCACTGAAGCTTTCTTT; cdr3_aa: CASSLGAGTEAFF
clone_size: few; j_call: TRBJ2-1; v_call: TRBV7-6; d_call: .; cdr3_nt: TGTGCCAGCAGCTCTTACGCACAGGGCTATGAGCAGTTCTTC; cdr3_aa: CASSSYAQGYEQFF
clone_size: .; j_call: TRBJ2-7; v_call: TRBV6-1; d_call: TRBD1; cdr3_nt: TGTGCCAGCAGTGACTTGGGACAGAGCTCCTACGAGCAGTACTTC; cdr3_aa: CASSDLGQSSYEQYF
clone_size: .; j_call: TRBJ2-5; v_call: TRBV7-9; d_call: .; cdr3_nt: TGTGCCAGCAGACCCCCAAAAGGGGGGGCCGGGGAGACCCAGTACTTC; cdr3_aa: CASRPPKGGAGETQYF
clone_size: .; j_call: TRBJ1-1; v_call: TRBV19; d_call: TRBD1; cdr3_nt: TGTGCCAGTACGGGACAGGGAAACACTGAAGCTTTCTTT; cdr3_aa: CASTGQGNTEAFF
clone_size: .; j_call: TRBJ2-3; v_call: TRBV5-1; d_call: .; cdr3_nt: TGCGCCAGCAGCTTGACTAGCGGCAGGGGGGCAATCACAGATACGCAGTATTTT; cdr3_aa: CASSLTSGRGAITDTQYF
clone_size: .; j_call: TRBJ2-7; v_call: TRBV29-1; d_call: TRBD1; cdr3_nt: TGCAGCGTTGTTTATACCGGGACAGGGATCGAGCAGTACTTC; cdr3_aa: CSVVYTGTGIEQYF
clone_size: .; j_call: TRBJ1-1; v_call: TRBV30; d_call: TRBD1; cdr3_nt: TGTGCCTGGAGAAGGGCAGGGGGCACTGAAGCTTTCTTT; cdr3_aa: CAWRRAGGTEAFF
clone_size: .; j_call: TRBJ1-4; v_call: TRBV15; d_call: .; cdr3_nt: TGTGCCACCAGTTCGATTTCAGGGAATGAAAAACTGTTTTTT; cdr3_aa: CATSSISGNEKLFF
clone_size: .; j_call: TRBJ1-1; v_call: TRBV5-8; d_call: .; cdr3_nt: TGTGCCAGCAGCTTCGGGGGGGCGATGAACACTGAAGCTTTCTTT; cdr3_aa: CASSFGGAMNTEAFF